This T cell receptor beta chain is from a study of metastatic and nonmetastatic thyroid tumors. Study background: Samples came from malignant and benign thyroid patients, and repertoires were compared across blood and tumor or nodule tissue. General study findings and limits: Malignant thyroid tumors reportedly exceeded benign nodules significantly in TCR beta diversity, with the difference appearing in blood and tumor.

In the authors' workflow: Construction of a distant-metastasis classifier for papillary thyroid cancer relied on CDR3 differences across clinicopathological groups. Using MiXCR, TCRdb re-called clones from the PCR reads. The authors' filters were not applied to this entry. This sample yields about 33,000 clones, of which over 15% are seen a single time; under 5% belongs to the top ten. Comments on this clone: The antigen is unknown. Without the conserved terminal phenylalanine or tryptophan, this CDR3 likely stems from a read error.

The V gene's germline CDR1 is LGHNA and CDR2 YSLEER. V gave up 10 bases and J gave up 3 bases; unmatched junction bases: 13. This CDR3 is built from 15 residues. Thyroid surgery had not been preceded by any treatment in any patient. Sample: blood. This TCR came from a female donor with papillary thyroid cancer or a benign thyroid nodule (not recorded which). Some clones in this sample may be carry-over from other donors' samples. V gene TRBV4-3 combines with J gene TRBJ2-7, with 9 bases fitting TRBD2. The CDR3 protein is CAIRHRASGIYEQYL. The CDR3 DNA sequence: TGCGCCATCCGCCACCGGGCTAGCGGGATCTACGAGCAGTACTTA.